The 12 T cell receptor beta chains below come from one sample, sequenced in a study of cytomegalovirus exposure and HLA in healthy donors. Assay used: immunoSEQ multiplex PCR; TCRdb lists only in-frame clones, some missing. The profile shows 300,000 to 450,000 clones, 70% to 90% of them singletons. Sample: PBMCs. The receptors come from a woman between 18 and 29 years old in good health and CMV-seronegative.

This clone turned up a few times. The rearrangement uses TRBV29-1 and TRBJ1-1, with a possible D match to TRBD1 (5 bases). Germline CDR1 reads SQVTM; CDR2 reads ANQGSEA. The ends were cut back, 4 bases at V and 4 bases at J, with 16 bases in the middle. CDR3 size: 14 residues. CDR3 sequence reads: CSVVGLDSTTEAFF. The DNA for the CDR3 is TGCAGCGTTGTTGGTTTAGACAGCACCACTGAAGCTTTCTTT.

The chain joins TRBV4-1 to TRBJ2-1, with a tentative D call TRBD1 (6 bases). Trimming cost V 0 bases and J 10 bases, with 10 bases left between them. Germline lookup yields CDR1 MGHRA and CDR2 YSYEKL. The CDR3 covers 13 residues. The chain's CDR3 is CASSQDRGTEQFF. In nucleotides, the CDR3 is TGCGCCAGCAGCCAAGATAGGGGGACAGAGCAGTTCTTC.

The rearrangement uses TRBV2 and TRBJ2-3; possible D gene TRBD1, 5 bases. CDR3 length: 16 residues. The V end lost 3 bases, the J end lost 1 base, and 14 bases lay between the germline ends. The germline V gene encodes CDR1 SNHLY and CDR2 FYNNEI. CDR3 coding DNA: TGTGCCAGCAGTGATGATCAGGGTGTGGGCACAGATACGCAGTATTTT. Its translation is CASSDDQGVGTDTQYF.

The chain joins TRBV9 to TRBJ2-5; the D gene is possibly TRBD1 (6 bases). The CDR3 spans 15 residues. Per germline, CDR1 SGDLS and CDR2 YYNGEE. The ends were cut back, 0 bases at V and 7 bases at J, with 16 bases in the middle. The CDR3 DNA reads TGTGCCAGCAGCGTAGGCGGCAGACAGGTGGGGACCCAGTACTTC. Its protein is CASSVGGRQVGTQYF.

This clone showed up just a few times. The junction departs from the called germline gene at one end, perhaps through a read error. The chain links TRBV29-1 to TRBJ1-2; 10 bases agree with TRBD1. The CDR3 runs 13 residues. Germline loops: CDR1 SQVTM, CDR2 ANQGSEA. DNA of the CDR3: TGCAGCGTTCGGGACAGGGGACACTACGGCTACACCTTC. Translating it yields CSVRDRGHYGYTF.

The chain links TRBV27 to TRBJ1-1; D might be TRBD1 (6 bases). Between the trimmed V and J ends, which lost 6 bases and 0 bases, there was a span of 20 bases. The CDR3 totals 17 residues. Germline V gives CDR1 MNHEY, CDR2 SMNVEV (reference sequence). CDR3 in amino acids: CASSPPRQEFVNTEAFF. DNA of the CDR3: TGTGCCAGCAGCCCCCCGCGACAGGAGTTCGTGAACACTGAAGCTTTCTTT.

This clone was counted a single time. V gene TRBV18 combines with J gene TRBJ2-3; 8 bases line up with TRBD2. CDR3 length: 14 amino acids. Trimming at V came to 1 base and at J to 6 bases, leaving 3 bases not matched to a gene. Germline CDR1 is KGHSH and CDR2 is LQKENI. In nucleotides, the CDR3 is TGTGCCAGCTCACCACAGACTAGCGCGGATACGCAGTATTTT. Its translation is CASSPQTSADTQYF. Full variable domain (rest looked up from reference TRBV18 and TRBJ2-3): NAGVMQNPRHLVRRRGQEARLRCSPMKGHSHVYWYRQLPEEGLKFMVYLQKENIIDESGMPKERFSAEFPKEGPSILRIQQVVRGDSAAYFCASSPQTSADTQYFGPGTRLTVL.

The chain couples TRBV5-1 to TRBJ2-2; the match to TRBD1 covers 11 bases. Trimming removed 4 bases from V and 6 bases from J; junction bases left unmatched: 8. Per the germline V gene, CDR1 is SGHRS and CDR2 is YFSETQ. The CDR3 extends over 16 amino acids. CDR3 in amino acids: CASSRRGQGESGELFF. DNA of the CDR3: TGCGCCAGCAGCCGTCGGGGACAGGGGGAATCCGGGGAGCTGTTTTTT.

This rearrangement joins TRBV7-9 to TRBJ2-1, with 9 bases fitting TRBD1. With V trimmed by 5 bases and J by 6 bases, 8 bases remained unmatched. The CDR3 is 15 amino acids. The germline V gene encodes CDR1 SEHNR and CDR2 FQNEAQ (reference sequence). DNA for the CDR3: TGTGCCAGCAGCCCCACAGGGGGCTTAGGCAATGAGCAGTTCTTC. Its translation: CASSPTGGLGNEQFF.

V and J are TRBV6-1 and TRBJ1-4; 10 bases map to TRBD1. Germline CDR1 reads MNHNS; CDR2 reads SASEGT. V lost 6 bases, J lost 7 bases, and 5 bases stayed unmatched. There are 14 residues in the CDR3. The CDR3 region has the DNA TGTGCCAGCAGCGACAGGGGGCGTTTTGAAAAACTGTTTTTT. Translated, it gives CASSDRGRFEKLFF.

CDR3 sequence: CASSHREAQGLADTQYF. The CDR3 DNA is TGTGCCAGTAGTCATCGGGAGGCCCAGGGTTTGGCAGATACGCAGTATTTT. This chain joins TRBV19 and TRBJ2-3, with 7 bases fitting TRBD2. Germline V gives CDR1 LNHDA, CDR2 SQIVND (reference sequence). This CDR3 region has 17 residues. Trimming at V came to 5 bases and at J to 4 bases, leaving 15 bases not matched to a gene.

This chain joins TRBV28 and TRBJ2-3; 7 bases line up with TRBD2. The CDR3 length is 13 residues. The germline V gene has CDR1 MDHEN and CDR2 SYDVKM. Trimming removed 3 bases from V and 4 bases from J; junction bases left unmatched: 1. DNA of the CDR3: TGTGCCAGCAGTTTCGGGAGGTCAGATACGCAGTATTTT. It translates to CASSFGRSDTQYF.